The 25 T cell receptor beta chains listed next were all sequenced from one sample in a study of CD8 T cells in ankylosing spondylitis. Study-level findings and limits: Fewer than ten highly homologous variants made up a TCR beta motif that seemed to typify ankylosing spondylitis blood.

TCRdb ran MiXCR on the 5' RACE reads and lists one entry per CDR3 protein. The sample contains around 490,000 distinct CDR3 sequences, approximately 5% of which appear only once. Their specific antigens are unknown. Sequenced: blood, either unsorted or a sorted T cell fraction (not recorded which). The origin of the receptors is a male donor with ankylosing spondylitis.

This clonotype was seen a handful of times. The genes are TRBV4-3 and TRBJ2-3; D gene uncertain. Germline V gene lookup returns CDR1 LGHNA and CDR2 YSLEER. This CDR3 is 13 amino acids long. V was shortened by 1 base and J by 4 bases, with 6 bases between the two germline ends. CDR3 DNA: TGCGCCAGCAGCCAAGTTGTCCCAGATACGCAGTATTTT. It yields the protein CASSQVVPDTQYF.

This clonotype was seen ten or more times. The V and J genes are TRBV6-2 or TRBV6-3 and TRBJ1-6, with 8 nucleotides matching TRBD1. The length of the CDR3 is 15 residues. Germline V gene data show CDR1 as MNHEY and CDR2 as SVGEGT. V was pared by 5 bases and J by 6 bases, with 6 bases of the junction left unmatched. The CDR3 here is CASSPGGSGNSPLHF. The CDR3 DNA reads as TGTGCCAGCAGTCCAGGGGGCTCCGGTAATTCACCCCTCCACTTT.

At least ten counts were recorded for this clonotype. The chain joins TRBV7-9 to TRBJ2-7; the match to TRBD1 covers 10 bases. Germline CDR1 is SEHNR and CDR2 is FQNEAQ (reference sequence). The junction had 3 bases not matched to a gene; V was cut back by 5 bases and J by 5 bases. The CDR3 extends over 13 amino acids. This CDR3 reads CASSRQGANEQYF. The DNA for the CDR3 is TGTGCCAGCAGCCGACAGGGGGCCAACGAGCAGTACTTC.

This clonotype was seen at least ten times. The chain combines TRBV20-1 with TRBJ2-2, with D perhaps TRBD2 (5 bases). The CDR3 spans 13 residues. V shed 1 base and J shed 6 bases, with 9 bases lying between them. The V gene's germline CDR1 is DFQATT and CDR2 SNEGSKA (reference sequence). The CDR3 is CSARGSGPGELFF. CDR3 in DNA: TGCAGTGCTAGAGGCAGCGGACCCGGGGAGCTGTTTTTT.

This clonotype was seen many times. The chain uses TRBV5-1 and TRBJ2-2; 11 positions match TRBD2. V was pared by 1 base and J by 6 bases, with 8 bases of the junction left unmatched. Germline V gene lookup returns CDR1 SGHRS and CDR2 YFSETQ. The CDR3 has 17 residues. Written as DNA, the CDR3 is TGCGCCAGCAGCTTGACTAGCGGGAGCGGATGGGCCGGGGAGCTGTTTTTT. This gives the protein CASSLTSGSGWAGELFF.

In its sample, this clonotype was seen many times. The gene calls are TRBV15 and TRBJ2-1, with 8 bases fitting TRBD2. This CDR3 has 15 amino acids. CDR1 is LNHNV, CDR2 YYDKDF, per germline (reference sequence). After removal of 4 bases from V and 4 bases from J, the junction contained 6 bases not matched to a gene. CDR3 protein: CATSTGLASYNEQFF. For the CDR3, the DNA is TGTGCCACCAGCACCGGACTAGCCTCGTACAATGAGCAGTTCTTC.

This clonotype was counted at least ten times. V is TRBV5-1 and J is TRBJ2-5; 9 bases are shared with TRBD1. The V gene's germline CDR1 is SGHRS and CDR2 YFSETQ. The CDR3 is 16 residues long. V shed 3 bases and J 4 bases; nucleotides not matched to a gene: 10. CDR3 in amino acids: CASSWMGTGSGETQYF. In nucleotides, the CDR3 is TGCGCCAGCAGCTGGATGGGGACAGGGAGTGGAGAGACCCAGTACTTC.

In nucleotides, the CDR3 is TGTGCCAGCAGCCAAGATATGAGACATGAGCAGTTCTTC. Its protein product is CASSQDMRHEQFF. This chain links TRBV3-1 with TRBJ2-1; no definite D call. Trimming pared 0 bases from V and 8 bases from J, leaving 8 bases between. Germline loops: CDR1 LGHDT, CDR2 YNNKEL (reference sequence). The CDR3 sequence is 13 residues long.

The chain links TRBV3-1 to TRBJ2-7; D is unresolved. The V and J ends lost 4 bases and 8 bases respectively, with 12 bases between them. This CDR3 has 12 amino acids. Per the germline V gene, CDR1 is LGHDT and CDR2 is YNNKEL (reference sequence). The CDR3 DNA sequence: TGTGCCAGCAGCCCCCCCTCGGAAAAGCAGTACTTC. It is translated as CASSPPSEKQYF.

This clonotype was detected ten times or more. The V call is TRBV5-1, the J call TRBJ2-1, with 10 positions matching TRBD2. The CDR3 has 18 amino acids. Germline-derived CDR1 and CDR2 are SGHRS and YFSETQ. With 0 bases clipped from V and 5 bases from J, the junction kept 11 bases outside the gene matches. The CDR3 DNA reads TGCGCCAGCAGCTTGGAACTAGCGGGGACTTCGACCGACAATGAGCAGTTCTTC. It is translated as CASSLELAGTSTDNEQFF.

The table lists this clonotype with many counts. This chain joins TRBV29-1 and TRBJ2-1; possible D gene TRBD1, 6 bases. The length of the CDR3 is 13 residues. Germline V CDR1 and CDR2: SQVTM, ANQGSEA. Trimming took off 6 bases at V and 5 bases at J, with 14 bases between the two ends. The CDR3 coding sequence is TGCAGCGTCCGAAGGGGGAGACACAATGAGCAGTTCTTC. This translates into CSVRRGRHNEQFF.

At least ten counts were recorded for this clonotype. The rearrangement uses TRBV20-1 and TRBJ1-1; 8 nucleotides match TRBD1. The CDR3 has 14 residues. Germline V gene data show CDR1 as DFQATT and CDR2 as SNEGSKA (reference sequence). J was trimmed by 0 bases and V by 5 bases; bases with no gene match: 5. The CDR3 loop is CSARQGTMNTEAFF. The CDR3 DNA sequence: TGCAGTGCTCGACAGGGGACGATGAACACTGAAGCTTTCTTT.

The chain has TRBV9 and TRBJ2-5; 8 positions match TRBD1. From germline, CDR1 is SGDLS and CDR2 YYNGEE. The length of the CDR3 is 14 residues. J lost 5 bases, V lost 0 bases, and 3 bases had no gene match. This chain's CDR3 is CASSVATGGETQYF. The CDR3 DNA reads TGTGCCAGCAGCGTAGCTACAGGGGGGGAGACCCAGTACTTC.

At least ten counts were recorded for this clonotype. This sequence joins TRBV11-2 and TRBJ1-1, with D hard to call. CDR1 is SGHAT and CDR2 is FQNNGV in the germline V gene. V gave up 6 bases and J gave up 1 base, with 15 bases separating them. The CDR3 totals 15 residues. CDR3: CASRTPGPRNTEAFF. The CDR3 region has the DNA TGTGCCAGCAGGACACCGGGCCCCCGGAACACTGAAGCTTTCTTT.

The DNA of the CDR3 is TGTGCCAGTAGTATAGGACTAGCGGGAGGTAACATTCAGTACTTC. It encodes CASSIGLAGGNIQYF. The chain has TRBV19 and TRBJ2-4; 13 bases fit TRBD2. V was pared by 1 base and J by 7 bases, with 1 base of the junction left unmatched. This CDR3 contains 15 residues. The germline gives CDR1 LNHDA, CDR2 SQIVND (reference sequence).

There are many counts of this clonotype. The V gene is TRBV7-8, the J gene TRBJ2-3; TRBD2 matches at 13 bases. This CDR3 is built from 20 residues. Trimming took 2 bases from V and 6 from J; bases not matched to a gene: 17. From germline, CDR1 is SGHVS and CDR2 FQNEAQ. The CDR3 DNA reads TGTGCCAGCAGCTTATGGATCGGACTAGCGGGAGATAAAAACCCGGATACGCAGTATTTT. Residues: CASSLWIGLAGDKNPDTQYF.

This clonotype occurred many times. The rearrangement joins TRBV28 to TRBJ2-7; D is uncertain. The CDR3 totals 12 residues. Germline V gene data show CDR1 as MDHEN and CDR2 as SYDVKM. V lost 6 bases and J 3 bases, leaving 9 bases between the germline ends. The CDR3 nucleotides read TGTGCCAGCAGCTTAGTTCTCTACGAGCAGTACTTC. As protein: CASSLVLYEQYF.

This clonotype was detected ten times or more. This CDR3 reads CASSESGWGSTDTQYF. The DNA for the CDR3 is TGTGCCAGCAGCGAGTCGGGTTGGGGGAGCACAGATACGCAGTATTTT. The rearrangement links TRBV7-9 to TRBJ2-3; perhaps D is TRBD1 or TRBD2 (5 bases each). Per germline, CDR1 SEHNR and CDR2 FQNEAQ (reference sequence). CDR3 length: 16 residues. Trimming cost V 5 bases and J 0 bases, with 15 bases left between them.

This clonotype has a count of ten or more. The V gene is TRBV20-1, the J gene TRBJ1-6, with a tentative D call TRBD1 (6 bases). This CDR3 is 16 amino acids long. V was pared by 6 bases and J by 6 bases, with 21 bases between. Germline CDR1 reads DFQATT; CDR2 reads SNEGSKA (reference sequence). CDR3 nucleotides: TGCAGTGCGCAAGGGGGGTATAGAGCCCGTAATTCACCCCTCCACTTT. It yields the protein CSAQGGYRARNSPLHF.

The rearrangement uses TRBV20-1 and TRBJ2-1; TRBD2 aligns across 9 bases. V gave up 0 bases and J gave up 8 bases; unmatched junction bases: 8. Germline CDR1 DFQATT, CDR2 SNEGSKA (reference sequence). There are 15 residues in the CDR3. In DNA, the CDR3 is TGCAGTGCTAGAGATGTGCGGGAGGGCCGCTATGAGCAGTTCTTC. This codes for CSARDVREGRYEQFF.

V is TRBV6-2 or TRBV6-3 and J is TRBJ2-1; perhaps D is TRBD1 or TRBD2 (6 bases each). This CDR3 comprises 13 residues. CDR1 and CDR2 (germline): MNHEY, SVGEGT. V lost 0 bases and J 9 bases, leaving 9 bases between the germline ends. DNA for the CDR3: TGTGCCAGCAGTTACTCGGGGGGCGTTGAGCAGTTCTTC. Protein sequence: CASSYSGGVEQFF.

This clonotype was recorded at least ten times. The rearrangement joins TRBV5-1 to TRBJ2-3; maybe TRBD1 (5 bases). Germline V gives CDR1 SGHRS, CDR2 YFSETQ. V was trimmed by 4 bases and J by 4 bases, leaving 10 bases between them. This CDR3 has 13 amino acids. CDR3 loop: CASSPLGADTQYF. The CDR3 DNA follows: TGCGCCAGCAGCCCCCTAGGGGCAGATACGCAGTATTTT.

There are many counts of this clonotype. The J gene is TRBJ2-1, the V gene TRBV10-3; D is possibly TRBD1 (5 bases). The CDR3 length is 12 residues. V shed 4 bases and J shed 7 bases, with 8 bases lying between them. Looked up from germline, CDR1 is ENHRY and CDR2 is SYGVKD. CDR3 coding DNA: TGTGCCATCAGTGGGCAGGGTAATGAGCAGTTCTTC. Translated: CAISGQGNEQFF.

Ten or more counts support this clonotype. This chain links TRBV11-1 with TRBJ2-1; either TRBD1 or TRBD2 may fit D (5 bases each). CDR1 is SGHAT, CDR2 FQDESV, per germline (reference sequence). V lost 5 bases to trimming and J lost 4 bases, with 24 bases between them. The CDR3 covers 18 residues. DNA for the CDR3: TGTGCCAGCAGCGACCCAGTTTTTATAGGGACCTCTTACAATGAGCAGTTCTTC. This encodes CASSDPVFIGTSYNEQFF.

V and J are TRBV5-1 and TRBJ1-1; D perhaps matches TRBD1 (6 bases). The germline V gene encodes CDR1 SGHRS and CDR2 YFSETQ. V shed 1 base and J shed 0 bases, with 10 bases lying between them. This CDR3 is 15 amino acids long. The CDR3 region is CASSLYREMNTEAFF. CDR3 coding DNA: TGCGCCAGCAGCTTGTACAGGGAAATGAACACTGAAGCTTTCTTT.